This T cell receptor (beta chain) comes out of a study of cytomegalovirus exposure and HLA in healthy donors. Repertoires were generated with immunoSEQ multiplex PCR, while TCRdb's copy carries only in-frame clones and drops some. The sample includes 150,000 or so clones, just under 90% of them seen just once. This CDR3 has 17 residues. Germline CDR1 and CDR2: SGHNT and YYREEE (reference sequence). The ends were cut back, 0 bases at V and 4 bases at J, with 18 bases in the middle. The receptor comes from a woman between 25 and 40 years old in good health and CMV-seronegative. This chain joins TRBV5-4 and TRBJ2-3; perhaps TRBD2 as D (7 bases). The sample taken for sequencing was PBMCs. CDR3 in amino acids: CASSLGPGGRAADTQYF. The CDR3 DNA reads TGTGCCAGCAGCTTGGGCCCCGGGGGGCGCGCAGCAGATACGCAGTATTTT. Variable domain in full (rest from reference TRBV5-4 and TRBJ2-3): ETGVTQSPTHLIKTRGQQVTLRCSSQSGHNTVSWYQQALGQGPQFIFQYYREEENGRGNFPPRFSGLQFPNYSSELNVNALELDDSALYLCASSLGPGGRAADTQYFGPGTRLTVL.